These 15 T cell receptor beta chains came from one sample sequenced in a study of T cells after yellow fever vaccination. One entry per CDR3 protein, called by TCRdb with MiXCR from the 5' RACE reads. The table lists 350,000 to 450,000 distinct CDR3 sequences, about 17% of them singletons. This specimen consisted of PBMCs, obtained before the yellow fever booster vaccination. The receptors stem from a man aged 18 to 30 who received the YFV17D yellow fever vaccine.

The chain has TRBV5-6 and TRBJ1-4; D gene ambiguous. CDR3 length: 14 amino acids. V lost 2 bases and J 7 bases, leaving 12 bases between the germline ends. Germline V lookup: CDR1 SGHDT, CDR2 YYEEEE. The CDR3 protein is CASSFRWSIEKLFF. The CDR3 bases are TGTGCCAGCAGCTTCCGGTGGAGCATTGAAAAACTGTTTTTT.

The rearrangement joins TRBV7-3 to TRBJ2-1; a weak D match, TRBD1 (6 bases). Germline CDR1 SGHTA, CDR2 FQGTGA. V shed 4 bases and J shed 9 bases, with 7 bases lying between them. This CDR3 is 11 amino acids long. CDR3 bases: TGTGCCAGCAGCTCAGGGGCTGAGCAGTTCTTC. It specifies CASSSGAEQFF.

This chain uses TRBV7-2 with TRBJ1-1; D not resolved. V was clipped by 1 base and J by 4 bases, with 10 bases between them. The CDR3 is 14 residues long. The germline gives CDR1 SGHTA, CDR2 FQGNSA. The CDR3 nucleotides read TGTGCCAGCAGCTTAGATTGGGGTGGCACTGAAGCTTTCTTT. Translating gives CASSLDWGGTEAFF.

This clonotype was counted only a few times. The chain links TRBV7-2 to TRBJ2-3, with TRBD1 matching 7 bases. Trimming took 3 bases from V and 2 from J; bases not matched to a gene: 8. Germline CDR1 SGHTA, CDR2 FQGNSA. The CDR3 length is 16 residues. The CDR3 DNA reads TGTGCCAGCAGCTTCTCCTGGGGACAGATCACAGATACGCAGTATTTT. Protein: CASSFSWGQITDTQYF.

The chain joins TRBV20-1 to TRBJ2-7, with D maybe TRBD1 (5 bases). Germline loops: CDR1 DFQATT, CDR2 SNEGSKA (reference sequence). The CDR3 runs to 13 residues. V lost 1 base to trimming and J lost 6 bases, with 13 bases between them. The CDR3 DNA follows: TGCAGTGCTAGAGTTACAGGTATACCCGAGCAGTACTTC. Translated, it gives CSARVTGIPEQYF.

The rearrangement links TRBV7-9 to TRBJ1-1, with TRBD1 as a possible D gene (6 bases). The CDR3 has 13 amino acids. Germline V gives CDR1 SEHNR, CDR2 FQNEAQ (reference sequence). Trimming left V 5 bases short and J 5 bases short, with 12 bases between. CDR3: CASSIDQGTEAFF. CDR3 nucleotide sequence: TGTGCCAGCAGCATAGATCAGGGGACTGAAGCTTTCTTT.

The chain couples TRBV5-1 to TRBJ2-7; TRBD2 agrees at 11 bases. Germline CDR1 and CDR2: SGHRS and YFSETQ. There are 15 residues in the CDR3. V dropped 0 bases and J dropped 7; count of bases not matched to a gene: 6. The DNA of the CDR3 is TGCGCCAGCAGCTTGGACGGGACTAGCGGTGAGGAGCAGTACGTC. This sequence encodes CASSLDGTSGEEQYV.

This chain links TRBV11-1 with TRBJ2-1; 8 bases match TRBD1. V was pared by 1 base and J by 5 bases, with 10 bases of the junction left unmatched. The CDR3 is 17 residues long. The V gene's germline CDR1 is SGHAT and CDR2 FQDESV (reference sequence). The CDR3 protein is CASSLDPPDRADNEQFF. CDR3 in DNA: TGTGCCAGCAGCTTAGACCCGCCGGACAGGGCGGACAATGAGCAGTTCTTC.

The CDR3 spells CASAPGGGEAFF. DNA of the CDR3: TGTGCCAGCGCCCCAGGGGGGGGTGAAGCTTTCTTT. This sequence joins TRBV7-3 and TRBJ1-1; 7 nucleotides agree with TRBD1. The CDR3 sequence is 12 residues long. Trimming removed 8 bases from V and 7 bases from J; junction bases left unmatched: 7. Germline V gene data show CDR1 as SGHTA and CDR2 as FQGTGA.

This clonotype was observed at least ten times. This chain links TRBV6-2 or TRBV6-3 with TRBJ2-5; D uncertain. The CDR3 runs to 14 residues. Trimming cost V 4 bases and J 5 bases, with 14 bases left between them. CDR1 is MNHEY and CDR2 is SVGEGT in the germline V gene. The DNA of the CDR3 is TGTGCCAGCAGTTCCGTAACGGTAGGGGAGACCCAGTACTTC. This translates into CASSSVTVGETQYF.

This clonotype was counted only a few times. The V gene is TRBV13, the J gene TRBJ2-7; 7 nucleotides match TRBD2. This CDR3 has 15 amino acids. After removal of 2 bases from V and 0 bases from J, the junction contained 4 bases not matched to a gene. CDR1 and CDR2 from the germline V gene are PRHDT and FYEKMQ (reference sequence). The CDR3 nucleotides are TGTGCCAGCAGCTTAAAGCGGGGCAGCTCCTACGAGCAGTACGTC. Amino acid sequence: CASSLKRGSSYEQYV.

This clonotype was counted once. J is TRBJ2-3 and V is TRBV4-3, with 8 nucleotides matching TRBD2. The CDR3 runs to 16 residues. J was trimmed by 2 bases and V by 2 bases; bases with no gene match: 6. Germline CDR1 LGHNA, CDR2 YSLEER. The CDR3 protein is CASSQKRGSLTDTQYF. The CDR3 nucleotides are TGCGCCAGCAGCCAAAAGCGGGGGAGTCTCACAGATACGCAGTATTTT.

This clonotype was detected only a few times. This CDR3 reads CATSRDGTSGDVEFF. The CDR3 DNA reads TGTGCCACCAGCAGAGATGGGACTAGCGGGGATGTAGAGTTCTTC. The gene calls are TRBV15 and TRBJ2-1, with 13 bases aligning to TRBD2. CDR3 length: 15 amino acids. Germline V gene sequence: CDR1 LNHNV, CDR2 YYDKDF (reference sequence). V trimming: 0 bases; J trimming: 14 bases; junction bases outside the gene matches: 7.

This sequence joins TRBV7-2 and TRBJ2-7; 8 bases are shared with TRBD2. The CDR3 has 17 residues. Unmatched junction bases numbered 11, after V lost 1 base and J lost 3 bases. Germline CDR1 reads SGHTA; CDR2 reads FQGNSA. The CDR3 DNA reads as TGTGCCAGCAGCTTAGAAGGGGTCGGGGGGGAAGACTACGAGCAGTACGTC. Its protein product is CASSLEGVGGEDYEQYV.

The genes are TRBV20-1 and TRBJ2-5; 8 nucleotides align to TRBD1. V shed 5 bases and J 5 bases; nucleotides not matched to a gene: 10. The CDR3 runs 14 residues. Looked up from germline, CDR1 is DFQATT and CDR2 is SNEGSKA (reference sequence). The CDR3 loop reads CSAERQGAGETQYF. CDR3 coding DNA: TGCAGTGCTGAACGGCAGGGGGCTGGGGAGACCCAGTACTTC.